This T cell receptor (beta chain) was documented in a study of beta chain features in type 1 diabetes. The wider study: Cell yields, gender and age were similar in healthy donors and patients. Findings and limits, study-wide: Any HLA type influence on TCRB rearrangement was left unresolved here.

Remarks on this clone: Its antigen is unknown.

Purity exceeding 98% was reached by all sorted populations. The study reverse transcribed the entire isolated RNA, so it sequenced expressed TCRB transcripts. Some clones are missing from TCRdb's copy, which holds only in-frame ones; the method was immunoSEQ multiplex PCR. The sample includes roughly 250,000 clones, roughly 70% seen only once; the top ten take 0.053%. The TCR sequence derives from a man aged 25-40 years in good health. The specimen sequenced was naive CD4+ T cells from blood.

The CDR3 sequence is CASSPLGGGSYNEQFF. CDR3 nucleotide sequence: TGTGCCAGCAGTCCTTTGGGCGGGGGCTCCTACAATGAGCAGTTCTTC. This rearrangement joins TRBV27 to TRBJ2-1; 7 positions match TRBD2. The CDR3 covers 16 residues. With V trimmed by 5 bases and J by 0 bases, 7 bases remained unmatched. The germline V gene encodes CDR1 MNHEY and CDR2 SMNVEV (reference sequence).